This record looks at one T cell receptor (beta chain) sequence and its context. This sample was taken from a study of control samples from healthy donors and cancer patients. The CDR3 loop spans 14 amino acids. V was cut by 5 bases and J by 8 bases, with 16 bases left in between. CDR1 is SGHRS, CDR2 YFSETQ, per germline. Clones were sequenced by immunoSEQ multiplex PCR, and TCRdb holds only the in-frame ones, with some missing. The sample includes approximately 100,000 clones, 70% to 90% of them seen just once. The rearrangement joins TRBV5-1 to TRBJ1-4; possible D gene TRBD1, 5 bases. The receptor comes from a woman aged 40 to 50 in good health. Sequenced material: blood. CDR3 nucleotides: TGCGCCAGCAGACCGTACGGGGGAGAGGAAAAACTGTTTTTT. This translates into CASRPYGGEEKLFF.